The table lists the clone carrying this T cell receptor (beta chain) with many counts. Antigen unknown. This record comes from a study of regulatory T cells in long-lasting Graves disease. The CDR3 spans 16 residues. The V end was cut by 7 bases, the J end by 2 bases, with 17 bases between. Germline-derived CDR1 and CDR2 are SNHLY and FYNNEI. The sample's time point: newly diagnosed GD, antithyroid drugs for less than 3 months. Scientists built the TCR library using RNA that was extracted from PBMCs. Arm-PCR of CDR3 regions and iRepertoire HTBI primers were the basis on which TCR beta libraries were built. Original handling: Taken together, the samples had roughly 63 TRBV and 13 to 15 TRBJ segments identified. TCRdb redid the calling of the multiplex PCR reads with MiXCR, one entry per CDR3 protein. The V and J calls were not made by the authors but by TCRdb's processing. The table lists some 250,000 distinct CDR3 sequences, 20% of them singletons.

The study, taken as a whole, reports: More public clonotypes were shared by persistent patients (2,741) than by new patients (about 970). Newly diagnosed patients had higher TCR diversity than persistent Graves' patients did. Study was limited to peripheral blood, excluding thyroid tissue.

The genes are TRBV2 and TRBJ2-2; tentative D call: TRBD2 (6 bases). This clonotype originated in a female donor with Graves disease. This specimen consisted of peripheral blood mononuclear cells (PBMCs), obtained at new diagnosis, from a patient treated with antithyroid drugs. This chain's CDR3 is CASKELVGGNTGELFF. The CDR3 DNA follows: TGTGCCAGCAAGGAGCTAGTCGGGGGAAACACCGGGGAGCTGTTTTTT.